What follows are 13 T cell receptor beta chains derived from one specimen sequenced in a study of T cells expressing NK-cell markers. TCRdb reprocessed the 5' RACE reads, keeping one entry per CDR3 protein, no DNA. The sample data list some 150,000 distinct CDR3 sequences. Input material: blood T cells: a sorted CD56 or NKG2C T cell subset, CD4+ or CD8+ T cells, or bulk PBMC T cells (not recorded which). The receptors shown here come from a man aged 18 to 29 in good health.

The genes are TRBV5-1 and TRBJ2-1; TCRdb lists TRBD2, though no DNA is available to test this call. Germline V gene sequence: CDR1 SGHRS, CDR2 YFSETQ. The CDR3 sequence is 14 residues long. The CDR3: CASSFPSYHNEQFF.

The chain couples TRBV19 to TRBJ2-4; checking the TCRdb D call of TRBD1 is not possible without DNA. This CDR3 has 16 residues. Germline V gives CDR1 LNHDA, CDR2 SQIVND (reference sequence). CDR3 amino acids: CASSRQGGLAKNIQYF. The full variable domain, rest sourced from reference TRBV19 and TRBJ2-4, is DGGITQSPKYLFRKEGQNVTLSCEQNLNHDAMYWYRQDPGQGLRLIYYSQIVNDFQKGDIAEGYSVSREKKESFPLTVTSAQKNPTAFYLCASSRQGGLAKNIQYFGAGTRLSVL.

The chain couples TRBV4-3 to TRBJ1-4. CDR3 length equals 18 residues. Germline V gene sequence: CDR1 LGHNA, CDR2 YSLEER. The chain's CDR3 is CASSQDYLVKTAGEKLFF.

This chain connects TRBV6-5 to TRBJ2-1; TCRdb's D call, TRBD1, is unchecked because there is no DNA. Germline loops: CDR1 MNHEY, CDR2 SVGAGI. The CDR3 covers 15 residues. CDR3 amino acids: CASSYGQGANNEQFF.

The CDR3 is CASSQDLITYSYNEQFF. The chain joins TRBV4-2 to TRBJ2-1. This CDR3 is 17 amino acids long. Per the germline V gene, CDR1 is LGHNA and CDR2 is YNFKEQ.

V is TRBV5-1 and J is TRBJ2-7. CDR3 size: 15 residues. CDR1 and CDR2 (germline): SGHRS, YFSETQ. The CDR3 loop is CASSLEVGQTGEQYF.

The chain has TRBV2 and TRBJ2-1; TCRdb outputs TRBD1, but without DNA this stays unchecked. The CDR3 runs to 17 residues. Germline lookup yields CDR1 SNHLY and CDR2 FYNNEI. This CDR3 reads CASMSPLSGSSYNEQFF.

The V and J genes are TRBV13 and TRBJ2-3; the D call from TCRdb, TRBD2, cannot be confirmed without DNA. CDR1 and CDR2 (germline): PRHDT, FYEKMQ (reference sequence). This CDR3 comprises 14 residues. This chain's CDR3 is CASSAGLSTDTQYF.

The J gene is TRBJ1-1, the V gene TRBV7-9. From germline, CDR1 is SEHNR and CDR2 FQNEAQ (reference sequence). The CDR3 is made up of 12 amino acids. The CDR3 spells CATLLSNTEAFF.

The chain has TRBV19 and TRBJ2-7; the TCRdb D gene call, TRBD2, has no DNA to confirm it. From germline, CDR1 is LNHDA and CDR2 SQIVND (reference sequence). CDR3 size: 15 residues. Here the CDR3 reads CASSIFSGGRHEQYF.

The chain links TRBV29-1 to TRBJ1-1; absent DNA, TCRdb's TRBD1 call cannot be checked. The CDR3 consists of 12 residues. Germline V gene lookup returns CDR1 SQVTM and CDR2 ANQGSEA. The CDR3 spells CSVGPRDIRAFF.

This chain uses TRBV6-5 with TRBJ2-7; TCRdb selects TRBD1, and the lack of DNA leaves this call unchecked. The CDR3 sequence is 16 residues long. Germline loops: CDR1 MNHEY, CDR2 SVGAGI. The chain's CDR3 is CASSYSGGAPSYEQYF.

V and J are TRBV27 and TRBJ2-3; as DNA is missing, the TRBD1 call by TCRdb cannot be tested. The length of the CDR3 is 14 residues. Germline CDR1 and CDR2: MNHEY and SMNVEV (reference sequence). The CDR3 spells CASSPTTGADTQYF.